What follows is one T cell receptor beta chain and its context. Antigen unknown. The primer mix had 60 Vbeta and 13 Jbeta primers. Libraries were prepared by immunoSEQ multiplex PCR; TCRdb keeps only in-frame clonotypes and omits some of them. The table lists 150,000 to 200,000 clones. This entry belongs to a study of cytomegalovirus exposure and HLA in healthy donors. Germline CDR1 SGHDT, CDR2 YYEEEE. This CDR3 spans 14 amino acids. Trimming left V 0 bases short and J 3 bases short, with 10 bases between. Study observations and caveats: A few chains tied to CMV proved CMV antigen-specific in vitro. Researchers reported in a later analysis that a missense DCLRE1C variant was tied to TCR beta V- and J-gene trimming.

Sequenced input: PBMCs. V usage is TRBV5-6 and J usage is TRBJ2-7; D might be TRBD1 (5 bases). The sequence derives from a woman under 30 in good health and CMV-seropositive. The CDR3: CASSLDRNSYEQYF. Written as DNA, the CDR3 is TGTGCCAGCAGCTTGGACAGGAACAGCTACGAGCAGTACTTC.